This record covers a single TCR beta chain. This clonotype turned up a few times. Which antigen it targets is not known. The sample holds no much larger clone one base away, and base qualities are not on file. The study was a case-control design nested within a healthcare worker cohort in London, UK, with weekly nasopharyngeal swab PCR tests and blood sampling. Healthcare workers were recruited during the week of the UK lockdown, between 23 and 31 March 2020, and followed weekly for up to about 15 weeks. From a lookup of the germline V gene, CDR1 and CDR2 are SGHVS and FNYEAQ. Counted from cysteine to phenylalanine, this CDR3 has 14 amino acids. Only CDR3 DNA remains: 42 bases, in frame from the first base. V is cut by 5 bases and J by 5 bases, and the space between the germline ends is 13 bases. This entry comes from a study of early T cells in non-severe SARS-CoV-2 infection (dated by TCRdb to 2020 to 2023). Background for the entire study: Because TCR sequencing was done on bulk RNA from unsorted whole blood, the alpha and beta chains could not be paired. Beyond this particular receptor, the publication reports: VDJdb matching was skewed toward anti-spike CD8 responses, so virus-specific expansions were likely underestimated and private and CD4 specificities were missed.

The protocol used for the library was 5' RACE. TCRdb lists the instrument as NextSeq 500. The TCR library protocol attached unique molecular identifiers to individual cDNA molecules to correct for sequencing error and PCR bias. Both TCR alpha and beta chains were sequenced, and tight co-correlation was observed between alpha and beta sequence abundances in each sample. The authors processed their data as follows. Decombinator V4 was used to annotate the V gene, J gene and CDR3 of the TCR sequences. TCRs were defined as expanded if a significant change between any two time points was detected under a Poisson model with p below 0.0001. Abundances of TCRs were expressed as counts per million after normalisation to the total number of TCRs sequenced in each sample. MAIT TCRs were defined by TRAV1-2 paired with TRAJ12, TRAJ20 or TRAJ33, and iNKT TCRs by TRAV10 paired with TRAJ18. VDJdb, accessed 1 November 2021, was searched for CMV, EBV and SARS-CoV-2 annotated TCRs, with TCRs annotated for multiple antigens excluded. The public sequencing data were trimmed at Q25 with fastp and processed into clonotypes with MiXCR by TCRdb, which kept only in-frame beta chains. Each entry merges the rows of one CDR3 protein and shows their most common DNA and genes. The V and J calls, along with clone size, are taken from TCRdb and not from the paper's own processing. This sample lists 95,000 to 100,000 distinct CDR3 sequences; approximately 13% were detected once. The ten largest clones represent around 2% of the sample.

Input material: whole blood. The receptor's source is an adult who was a healthcare worker with PCR-confirmed SARS-CoV-2 infection or an uninfected control (not recorded which). The chain is made from TRBV7-6 and TRBJ1-5; the D gene is unclear. The bases are TGTGCCAGCAGCCCCCTGGGCTCCGATCAGCCCCAGCATTTT. Its amino acids are CASSPLGSDQPQHF.